The TCR beta chain described here comes from a study of blood T cell repertoires in COVID-19 (TCRdb year 2020). Background on the whole study: The collaborator samples originated in the United States, Italy and Spain and spanned the acute and convalescent phases of COVID-19. The material from the prospective study consisted of cDNA or gDNA derived from T cells, B-cell-depleted T cells, or PBMCs. The dataset comprised deeply sampled blood TCRbeta repertoires from subjects exposed to, actively infected with, or recovered from COVID-19. The repertoires were released in a freely available public database intended as a resource for research on the immune response to SARS-CoV-2. The samples were drawn from the first 160 participants of the ongoing ImmuneRACE study and from about 1,200 subjects provided by 6 global collaborators. Nearly every sample came with metadata listing a de-identified subject ID, COVID-19 status, age in years and sex. Where HLA class I and class II types were available, the types were taken from metadata supplied by the sample provider, not from assay-based typing. What the research found in general, with its limitations: The amount of clinical and demographic metadata varied by source and participant and was provided uncurated.

On this clone itself: Its antigen remains unidentified. No base quality values were provided; no much bigger clone lies one nucleotide off.

Reading the germline V gene (reference sequence) gives CDR1 SGHNT and CDR2 YYREEE. Trimming takes 4 bases off V and 7 bases off J; junction bases not matched to a gene: 6. Including cysteine and phenylalanine, the CDR3 has 14 amino acids. Only the CDR3 DNA stays, 42 bases, in frame from base 1. Another Seattle source contributed samples from volunteer blood donors who had recovered from COVID-19. Whole blood was collected in K2EDTA tubes by collaborating institutions according to the institutions' own protocols. For TCRbeta analysis, collaborators shipped samples in one of three forms: frozen whole blood, isolated PBMCs, or DNA extracted from either of those sample types. TCRbeta CDR3 regions were amplified from genomic DNA by means of the immunoSEQ Assay, a bias-controlled multiplex PCR. On the authors' methods: Within the assay, amplification of reference gene primers was used to estimate how many nucleated cells each sample contained. To quantify the absolute abundance of each unique TCRbeta CDR3 rearrangement, sequence reads were collapsed and filtered. For each sample, productive Simpson clonality was calculated as the square root of Simpson's diversity index over productive rearrangements. Held by TCRdb, this immuneACCESS table contains in-frame sequences only and omits some clones. Under half of the omission traces to an unresolved V gene where checked; the cause of the rest is unknown. D and trimming were read from the DNA, whereas the V and J calls and clone size are those reported in that table. This sample gives hundreds of thousands of clones in total; 70% to 90% of them show up just once. Around 2.1% of the sample is in the top ten clones.

The clonotype comes from a woman aged 25 to 39 who had recovered from COVID-19. Sequenced material: peripheral blood. The rearranged segments are TRBV5-4 and TRBJ1-4; 8 of the junction bases match TRBD1. CDR3 reads: CASSGGQDLEKLFF. The nucleotide sequence reads as follows: TGTGCCAGCAGCGGGGGACAGGACCTTGAAAAACTGTTTTTT. Here the CDR3 is joined to the reference TRBV5-4 and TRBJ1-4 genes, and the full variable domain is: ETGVTQSPTHLIKTRGQQVTLRCSSQSGHNTVSWYQQALGQGPQFIFQYYREEENGRGNFPPRFSGLQFPNYSSELNVNALELDDSALYLCASSGGQDLEKLFFGSGTQLSVL.